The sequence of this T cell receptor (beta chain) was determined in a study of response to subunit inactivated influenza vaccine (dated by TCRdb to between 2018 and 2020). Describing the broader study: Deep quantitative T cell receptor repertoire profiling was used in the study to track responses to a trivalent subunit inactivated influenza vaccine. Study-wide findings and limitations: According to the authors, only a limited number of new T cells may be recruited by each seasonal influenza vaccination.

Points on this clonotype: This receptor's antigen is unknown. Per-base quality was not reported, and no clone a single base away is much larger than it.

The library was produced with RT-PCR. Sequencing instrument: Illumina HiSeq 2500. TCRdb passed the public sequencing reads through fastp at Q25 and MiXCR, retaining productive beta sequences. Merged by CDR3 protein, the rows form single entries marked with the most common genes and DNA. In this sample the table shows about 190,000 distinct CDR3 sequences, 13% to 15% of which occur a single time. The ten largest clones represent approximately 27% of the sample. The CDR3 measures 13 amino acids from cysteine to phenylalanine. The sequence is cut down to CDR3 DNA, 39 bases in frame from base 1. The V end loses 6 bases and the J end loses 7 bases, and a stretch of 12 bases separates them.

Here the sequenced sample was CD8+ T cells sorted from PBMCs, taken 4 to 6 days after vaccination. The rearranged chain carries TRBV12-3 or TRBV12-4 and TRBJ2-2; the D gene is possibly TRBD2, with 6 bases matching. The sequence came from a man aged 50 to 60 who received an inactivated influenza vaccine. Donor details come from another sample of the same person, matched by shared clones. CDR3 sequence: CASSTSPVGELFF. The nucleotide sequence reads TGTGCCAGCAGCACTAGCCCGGTCGGGGAGCTGTTTTTT.